This record covers a single TCR beta chain. As yet, its antigen is unknown. This record comes from a study of blood T cells in healthy people across ages. Findings of the study overall: No one knew whether donors had CMV, which possibly confounded expanded clonotype changes. A strong correlation was found between TCR beta diversity and the percentage of naive T cells. Donors of long life had a larger count of naive CD4+ cells and greater diversity than aged donors.

A second PCR of roughly 7 to 11 cycles used a sample-barcoded 5' primer and a J-beta primer mix. Each single sample gave us at least 3 million CDR3-containing paired-end reads. TCRdb re-analysed the 5' RACE reads in MiXCR, keeping a single row per CDR3 protein. The sample records approximately 2,000,000 distinct CDR3 sequences, roughly two fifths being singletons. Trimming left V 6 bases short and J 0 bases short, with 14 bases between. Germline V lookup: CDR1 SQVTM, CDR2 ANQGSEA. The CDR3 length is 14 residues. The sequencing input was blood. This clonotype was obtained from a human donor in good health. V usage is TRBV29-1 and J usage is TRBJ1-1; D is uncertain. As DNA, the CDR3 is TGCAGCGTCGCTGCTGGGGAGATGAACACTGAAGCTTTCTTT. Translating it yields CSVAAGEMNTEAFF.